This T cell receptor beta chain was captured in a study of T-cell reconstitution after alpha-beta-depleted transplantation in children. This clonotype has a handful of counts. Its target is not known. During its preparation, the TCRbeta library received unique molecular identifiers. TCRdb called the PCR reads again in MiXCR, with one record for every CDR3 protein. The sample lists about 500,000 distinct CDR3 sequences; about an eighth were seen once. There are 16 residues in the CDR3. In germline, CDR1 is SGHKS, CDR2 YYEKEE (reference sequence). Trimming left V 0 bases short and J 4 bases short, with 16 bases between. General observations from the study: Newly generated T cells supplied most T-cell counts and diversity one year post-transplant. Reported findings indicate that, about two months after transplant, alpha-beta T cells came from several hundred expanded clones, which were derived from non-depleted graft cells. Diversity of TCRbeta at day 60 was high in some patients, arising from surviving recipient T cells and thymic progenitors.

The clonotype originates from a female patient aged 2-9 years who had a stem cell transplant for aplastic anemia, so the T cells may come from the graft donor. The chain couples TRBV5-5 to TRBJ1-2; no reliable D call. The sample in question was PBMCs, mostly from graft donor cells, obtained 180 days after TCRalphabeta/CD19-depleted stem cell transplant. CDR3 DNA sequence: TGTGCCAGCAGCTTGGGGTCCCTTTCAGTCGCCTATGGCTACACCTTC. Translation: CASSLGSLSVAYGYTF.